This T cell receptor beta chain was captured in a study of control samples from healthy donors and cancer patients. The germline CDR1 and CDR2 sequences are SNHLY and FYNNEI. The CDR3 consists of 16 residues. Trimming cost V 5 bases and J 2 bases, with 16 bases left between them. This clone was seen just once. The repertoire was sequenced with immunoSEQ multiplex PCR; TCRdb's copy has only in-frame clones and lacks some. The sample includes around 150,000 clones, roughly 94% seen only once; the top ten take 11% to 15%. This chain uses TRBV2 with TRBJ1-5; D not resolved. The clonotype comes from a man in his 60s with colorectal cancer. The sequenced sample consisted of PBMCs. This chain's CDR3 is CASSYPGRSGNQPQHF. The DNA for the CDR3 is TGTGCCAGCAGTTACCCGGGCAGATCGGGCAATCAGCCCCAGCATTTT.